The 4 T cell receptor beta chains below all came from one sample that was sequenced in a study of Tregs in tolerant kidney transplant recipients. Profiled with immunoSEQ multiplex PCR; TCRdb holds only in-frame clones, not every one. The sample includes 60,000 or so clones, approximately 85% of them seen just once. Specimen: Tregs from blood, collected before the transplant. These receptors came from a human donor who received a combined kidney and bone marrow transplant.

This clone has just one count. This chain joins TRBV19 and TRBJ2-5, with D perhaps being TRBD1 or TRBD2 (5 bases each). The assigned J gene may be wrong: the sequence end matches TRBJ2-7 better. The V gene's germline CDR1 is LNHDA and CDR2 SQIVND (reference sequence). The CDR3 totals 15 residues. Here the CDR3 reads CASPTGGPLSYEQYF. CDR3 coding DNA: TGTGCCAGTCCCACTGGGGGTCCCCTCTCCTACGAGCAGTACTTC.

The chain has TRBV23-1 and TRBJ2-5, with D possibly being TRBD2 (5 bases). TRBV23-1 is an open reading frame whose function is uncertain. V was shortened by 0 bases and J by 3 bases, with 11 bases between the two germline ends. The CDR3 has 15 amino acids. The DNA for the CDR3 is TGCGCCAGCAGTCAATCGAGGGCGGAGGAAGAGACCCAGTACTTC. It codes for CASSQSRAEEETQYF.

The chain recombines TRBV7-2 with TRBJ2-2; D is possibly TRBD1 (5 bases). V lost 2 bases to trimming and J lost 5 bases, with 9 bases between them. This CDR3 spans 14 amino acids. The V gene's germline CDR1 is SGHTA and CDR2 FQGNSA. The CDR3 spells CASSLLRGTGELFF. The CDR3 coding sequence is TGTGCCAGCAGCTTATTAAGGGGTACCGGGGAGCTGTTTTTT.

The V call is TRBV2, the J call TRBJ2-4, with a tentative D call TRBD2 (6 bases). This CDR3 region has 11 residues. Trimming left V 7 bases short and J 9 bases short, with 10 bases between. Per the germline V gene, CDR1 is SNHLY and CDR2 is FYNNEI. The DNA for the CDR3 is TGTGCCAGCACTGGGGAGGCCATTCAGTACTTC. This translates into CASTGEAIQYF.